Shown below are 30 T cell receptor beta chains from a single sample sequenced in a study of neurological immune-mediated disorders. One entry per CDR3 protein results from TCRdb running MiXCR on the 5' RACE reads. Of more than 70,000 distinct CDR3 sequences in the sample, around 9.6% are singletons; the top ten hold approximately 9.6%. As for time point: longitudinal time-point 1 (baseline). Sequences were obtained from PBMCs. These TCRs come from a young man in good health.

The rearrangement uses TRBV28 and TRBJ2-4; D is unresolved. The CDR3 consists of 16 residues. The V gene lost 6 bases and the J gene lost 1 base, with 16 bases spanning the gap. Germline V gene lookup returns CDR1 MDHEN and CDR2 SYDVKM. The CDR3 region is CASRAMTPVAKNIQYF. The CDR3 DNA reads TGTGCCAGCAGGGCAATGACCCCTGTGGCCAAAAACATTCAGTACTTC.

In its sample, this clonotype was seen many times. This chain connects TRBV7-9 to TRBJ2-1; TRBD1 agrees at 11 bases. Germline loops: CDR1 SEHNR, CDR2 FQNEAQ (reference sequence). J was trimmed by 6 bases and V by 5 bases; bases with no gene match: 6. CDR3 length: 15 residues. The CDR3: CASSPTGQGGNEQFF. In DNA form, the CDR3 reads TGTGCCAGCAGCCCAACGGGACAGGGGGGCAATGAGCAGTTCTTC.

This clonotype was picked up many times. V gene TRBV2 combines with J gene TRBJ2-2; the match to TRBD2 covers 8 bases. Losses at the gene ends were 5 bases for V and 6 bases for J; bases not matched to a gene: 2. The CDR3 totals 13 residues. The V gene's germline CDR1 is SNHLY and CDR2 FYNNEI. The chain's CDR3 is CASSKGLAGELFF. CDR3 sequence (DNA): TGTGCCAGCAGTAAGGGACTAGCCGGGGAGCTGTTTTTT. Drawing the rest from reference TRBV2 and TRBJ2-2, the complete variable domain is EPEVTQTPSHQVTQMGQEVILRCVPISNHLYFYWYRQILGQKVEFLVSFYNNEISEKSEIFDDQFSVERPDGSNFTLKIRSTKLEDSAMYFCASSKGLAGELFFGEGSRLTVL.

This clonotype was recorded many times. The chain recombines TRBV5-1 with TRBJ2-1, with D hard to call. V was clipped by 0 bases and J by 5 bases, with 6 bases between them. Germline CDR1 is SGHRS and CDR2 is YFSETQ. This CDR3 has 13 amino acids. The CDR3: CASSLDYDNEQFF. In DNA, the CDR3 is TGCGCCAGCAGCTTGGACTACGACAATGAGCAGTTCTTC.

Many counts were recorded for this clonotype. The chain uses TRBV2 and TRBJ1-1; D unresolved. Trimming took 6 bases from V and 0 from J, leaving 14 bases between them. There are 15 residues in the CDR3. Germline loops: CDR1 SNHLY, CDR2 FYNNEI. CDR3 residues: CASRVLDGVNTEAFF. The CDR3 region has the DNA TGTGCCAGCAGAGTCTTAGACGGTGTGAACACTGAAGCTTTCTTT. The full variable domain, its missing parts supplied by reference TRBV2 and TRBJ1-1, is EPEVTQTPSHQVTQMGQEVILRCVPISNHLYFYWYRQILGQKVEFLVSFYNNEISEKSEIFDDQFSVERPDGSNFTLKIRSTKLEDSAMYFCASRVLDGVNTEAFFGQGTRLTVV.

This clonotype was detected many times. V gene TRBV29-1 combines with J gene TRBJ2-1, with 10 bases lining up with TRBD2. The junction had 14 bases not matched to a gene; V was cut back by 6 bases and J by 0 bases. The germline CDR1 and CDR2 sequences are SQVTM and ANQGSEA. This CDR3 is 18 amino acids long. In DNA, the CDR3 is TGCAGCGTCCAGTTAATGAGCGGGAGGGTAAACTCCTACAATGAGCAGTTCTTC. Its translation is CSVQLMSGRVNSYNEQFF.

This clonotype was counted ten times or more. This chain links TRBV7-2 with TRBJ2-7; the match to TRBD2 covers 13 bases. The CDR3 covers 15 residues. The trim removed 11 bases at V and 3 bases at J, leaving 10 bases unmatched. Germline V gives CDR1 SGHTA, CDR2 FQGNSA. The CDR3 DNA sequence: TGTGCCGGATCACTAGCGGGAGGGCCTAACTACGAGCAGTACTTC. Translation gives CAGSLAGGPNYEQYF.

There are many counts of this clonotype. The J gene is TRBJ2-3, the V gene TRBV6-5; D gene ambiguous. The V end was cut by 3 bases, the J end by 2 bases, with 6 bases between. The germline V gene has CDR1 MNHEY and CDR2 SVGAGI. The CDR3 extends over 13 amino acids. The CDR3 reads CASSYRITDTQYF. For the CDR3, the DNA is TGTGCCAGCAGTTATCGAATCACAGATACGCAGTATTTT.

This clonotype appeared many times. This chain uses TRBV10-1 with TRBJ2-3, with TRBD1 as a possible D gene (6 bases). Trimming took off 0 bases at V and 5 bases at J, with 12 bases between the two ends. Looked up from germline, CDR1 is WNHNN and CDR2 is SYGVQD (reference sequence). CDR3 length: 15 amino acids. The CDR3, as DNA: TGCGCCAGCAGTGAGTCGGGCAGGGGCGAAGATACGCAGTATTTT. Protein product: CASSESGRGEDTQYF.

This chain joins TRBV7-9 and TRBJ1-4, with 7 bases aligning to TRBD1. Germline loops: CDR1 SEHNR, CDR2 FQNEAQ (reference sequence). V shed 5 bases and J 5 bases; nucleotides not matched to a gene: 5. CDR3 length: 14 residues. CDR3 coding DNA: TGTGCCAGCAGCCACGGGACAGTAAATGAAAAACTGTTTTTT. This encodes CASSHGTVNEKLFF.

This clonotype has at least ten counts. The rearrangement joins TRBV7-2 to TRBJ2-5; TRBD1 is a possible D gene (5 bases). The CDR3 sequence is 15 residues long. Deletions cut 1 base from V and 5 bases from J, with 14 bases between. CDR1 and CDR2 (germline): SGHTA, FQGNSA. The CDR3 is CASSLEGPPEETQYF. For the CDR3, the DNA is TGTGCCAGCAGCTTAGAGGGGCCCCCGGAGGAGACCCAGTACTTC.

This clonotype was found many times. The CDR3 region is CSAEEGRTQYF. The CDR3 DNA is TGCAGTGCCGAAGAGGGAAGGACCCAGTACTTC. This rearrangement joins TRBV20-1 to TRBJ2-5; D is possibly TRBD2 (5 bases). CDR3 length equals 11 residues. Per the germline V gene, CDR1 is DFQATT and CDR2 is SNEGSKA (reference sequence). The V end was cut by 6 bases, the J end by 7 bases, with 12 bases between.

This clonotype came up many times. This chain uses TRBV7-9 with TRBJ2-3; D possibly corresponds to TRBD1 (5 bases). Germline V lookup: CDR1 SEHNR, CDR2 FQNEAQ (reference sequence). The germline V and J ends were trimmed by 2 bases and 11 bases, with 14 bases remaining between them. This CDR3 has 13 residues. Here the CDR3 DNA reads TGTGCCAGCAGCTTAACAGGACAAGTCTGGCAGTATTTT. As protein: CASSLTGQVWQYF. The full variable domain, its missing parts supplied by reference TRBV7-9 and TRBJ2-3, is DTGVSQNPRHKITKRGQNVTFRCDPISEHNRLYWYRQTLGQGPEFLTYFQNEAQLEKSRLLSDRFSAERPKGSFSTLEIQRTEQGDSAMYLCASSLTGQVWQYFGPGTRLTVL.

This clonotype was picked up many times. The rearrangement links TRBV5-1 to TRBJ2-7; maybe TRBD1 (5 bases). The CDR3 totals 14 residues. Per germline, CDR1 SGHRS and CDR2 YFSETQ. The germline V and J ends were trimmed by 3 bases and 2 bases, with 12 bases remaining between them. In DNA, the CDR3 is TGCGCCAGCAGCTCGTTGGGGCAGGCCTACGAGCAGTACTTC. Translated, it gives CASSSLGQAYEQYF.

This clonotype has only a few counts. CDR3 loop: CASSPPIGSGEQYF. The CDR3 bases are TGTGCCAGCTCACCACCGATCGGGAGTGGAGAGCAGTACTTC. The chain has TRBV18 and TRBJ2-7, with D possibly TRBD2 on 6 matching bases. There are 14 residues in the CDR3. Germline CDR1 reads KGHSH; CDR2 reads LQKENI. V was shortened by 0 bases and J by 7 bases, with 13 bases between the two germline ends.

This clonotype was seen at least ten times. This chain uses TRBV14 with TRBJ1-5; D is ambiguous. The CDR3 runs 13 residues. Trimming left V 0 bases short and J 6 bases short, with 6 bases between. Germline V gives CDR1 SGHDN, CDR2 FVKESK. The CDR3 region has the DNA TGTGCCAGCAGCCAAGATGTTGGTCAGCCCCAGCATTTT. It encodes CASSQDVGQPQHF. Filled out from reference TRBV14 and TRBJ1-5, the complete variable domain reads EAGVTQFPSHSVIEKGQTVTLRCDPISGHDNLYWYRRVMGKEIKFLLHFVKESKQDESGMPNNRFLAERTGGTYSTLKVQPAELEDSGVYFCASSQDVGQPQHFGDGTRLSIL.

The table lists this clonotype with many counts. The chain recombines TRBV7-2 with TRBJ2-1; D perhaps matches TRBD2 (6 bases). This CDR3 contains 16 residues. CDR1 is SGHTA and CDR2 is FQGNSA in the germline V gene. Deletions cut 8 bases from V and 0 bases from J, with 17 bases between. CDR3 loop: CASGGNFLSSYNEQFF. CDR3 sequence (DNA): TGTGCCAGCGGAGGGAACTTCCTTAGCTCCTACAATGAGCAGTTCTTC.

This clonotype was seen repeatedly, ten times or more. The chain uses TRBV6-6 and TRBJ1-1; weak D call: TRBD1 (5 bases). Germline CDR1 MNHNY, CDR2 SVGAGI (reference sequence). The CDR3 is 14 residues long. The V gene lost 6 bases and the J gene lost 3 bases, with 14 bases spanning the gap. The CDR3 DNA follows: TGTGCCAGCAGCAGGGCAGGAAGCGACACTGAAGCTTTCTTT. Its translation: CASSRAGSDTEAFF.

The rearrangement uses TRBV10-3 and TRBJ2-1; 13 nucleotides match TRBD2. There are 16 residues in the CDR3. V lost 2 bases to trimming and J lost 9 bases; unmatched junction nucleotides: 7. Germline-derived CDR1 and CDR2 are ENHRY and SYGVKD. CDR3 residues: CAISEGLAGDSGEQFF. In DNA form, the CDR3 reads TGTGCCATCAGTGAGGGACTAGCGGGAGATTCGGGTGAGCAGTTCTTC.

This clonotype has ten or more counts. The chain links TRBV28 to TRBJ2-2, with a weak D call TRBD2 (6 bases). The V end lost 2 bases, the J end lost 0 bases, and 7 bases lay between the germline ends. The CDR3 is 15 residues long. Germline V gives CDR1 MDHEN, CDR2 SYDVKM. This CDR3 is CASSLTGANTGELFF. Here the CDR3 DNA reads TGTGCCAGCAGTTTAACGGGGGCGAACACCGGGGAGCTGTTTTTT.

This clonotype has at least ten counts. The rearrangement joins TRBV24-1 to TRBJ2-3, with TRBD1 identical over 8 bases. Germline CDR1 and CDR2: KGHDR and SFDVKD. The CDR3 is made up of 17 amino acids. The V gene end was trimmed by 5 bases and the J gene end by 4 bases; junction bases not matched to a gene: 13. The CDR3 is CATSGPDRDRNPDTQYF. CDR3 DNA sequence: TGTGCCACCAGTGGCCCAGACCGGGACAGGAACCCAGATACGCAGTATTTT.

This clonotype has a count of ten or more. V gene TRBV5-1 combines with J gene TRBJ2-1, with 8 bases aligning to TRBD2. Germline CDR1 is SGHRS and CDR2 is YFSETQ. The CDR3 consists of 16 residues. The trim removed 0 bases at V and 0 bases at J, leaving 2 bases unmatched. The CDR3 DNA follows: TGCGCCAGCAGCTTGGTGGCGGGAGGCTCCTACAATGAGCAGTTCTTC. Amino acid sequence: CASSLVAGGSYNEQFF.

This clonotype was seen at least ten times. This chain connects TRBV5-1 to TRBJ1-1; D gene uncertain. CDR1 is SGHRS, CDR2 YFSETQ, per germline. There are 14 residues in the CDR3. Trimming left V 0 bases short and J 1 base short, with 7 bases between. The CDR3 DNA reads TGCGCCAGCAGCTTGGGAGCGGCGAACACTGAAGCTTTCTTT. This codes for CASSLGAANTEAFF.

This clonotype was detected ten times or more. This chain links TRBV28 with TRBJ1-1; 7 bases align to TRBD1. Germline CDR1 MDHEN, CDR2 SYDVKM. J gave up 1 base and V 7 bases, and 6 bases lay outside the gene matches. This CDR3 contains 14 residues. CDR3 sequence (DNA): TGTGCCAGCATCTTAGGGACAGAGAACACTGAAGCTTTCTTT. Translating gives CASILGTENTEAFF.

In its sample, this clonotype was seen many times. This rearrangement joins TRBV20-1 to TRBJ2-5, with D possibly being TRBD2 (5 bases). This CDR3 has 13 residues. CDR1 and CDR2 from the germline V gene are DFQATT and SNEGSKA (reference sequence). DNA of the CDR3: TGCAGCGCCCCTGGGGAGACGGGAGAGACCCAGTACTTC. It yields the protein CSAPGETGETQYF.

The table lists this clonotype with many counts. V is TRBV29-1 and J is TRBJ2-3; tentatively, D is TRBD2 (5 bases). Germline assignment: CDR1 SQVTM and CDR2 ANQGSEA. The V end lost 3 bases, the J end lost 6 bases, and 16 bases lay between the germline ends. This CDR3 comprises 14 residues. CDR3 sequence (DNA): TGCAGCGTTGAGGGTCCCGGGAATTTCGATACGCAGTATTTT. This gives the protein CSVEGPGNFDTQYF.

The CDR3 region is CASSGGTVGSPLHF. CDR3 in DNA: TGTGCCAGCAGTGGAGGGACAGTTGGATCACCCCTCCACTTT. The rearrangement joins TRBV6-4 to TRBJ1-6; TRBD1 matches at 7 bases. CDR3 length: 14 amino acids. Germline assignment: CDR1 MRHNA and CDR2 SNTAGT. The V and J ends lost 4 bases and 10 bases, in that order; junction bases with no gene match: 7.

This clonotype was recorded at least ten times. The chain recombines TRBV5-1 with TRBJ2-7; TRBD2 matches at 7 bases. The V gene's germline CDR1 is SGHRS and CDR2 YFSETQ. With 4 bases clipped from V and 2 bases from J, the junction kept 9 bases outside the gene matches. The length of the CDR3 is 15 residues. CDR3 sequence: CASSASLAVTYEQYF. CDR3 nucleotide sequence: TGCGCCAGCAGCGCATCCCTAGCGGTGACCTACGAGCAGTACTTC.

Turning to this clonotype: At one of its ends the junction is not consistent with the germline gene, which may arise from a read error. This chain uses TRBV29-1 with TRBJ1-1, with D uncertain. CDR3 length: 12 residues. Per germline, CDR1 SQVTM and CDR2 ANQGSEA. CDR3 nucleotides: TGCAGCGTTAACGACGGGAACACTGTAGCTTACTTT. The encoded protein is CSVNDGNTVAYF.

This clonotype has a count of ten or more. The rearrangement uses TRBV7-2 and TRBJ1-2; 8 bases fit TRBD1. The CDR3 extends over 15 amino acids. Germline CDR1 and CDR2: SGHTA and FQGNSA. After removal of 4 bases from V and 2 bases from J, the junction contained 6 bases not matched to a gene. CDR3 sequence (DNA): TGTGCCAGCAGCTCATGGACAGGGAGGAACTATGGCTACACCTTC. Translating it yields CASSSWTGRNYGYTF.